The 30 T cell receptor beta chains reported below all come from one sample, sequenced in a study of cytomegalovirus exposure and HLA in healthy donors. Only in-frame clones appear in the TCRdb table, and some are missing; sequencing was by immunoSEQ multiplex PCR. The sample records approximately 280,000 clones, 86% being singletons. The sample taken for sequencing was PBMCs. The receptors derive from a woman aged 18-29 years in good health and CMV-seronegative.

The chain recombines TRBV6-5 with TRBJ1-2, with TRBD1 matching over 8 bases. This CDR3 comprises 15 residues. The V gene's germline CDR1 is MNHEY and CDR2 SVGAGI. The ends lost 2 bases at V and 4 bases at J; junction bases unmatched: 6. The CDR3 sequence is CASSYTGQGGYGYTF. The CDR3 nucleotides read TGTGCCAGCAGTTACACCGGACAGGGAGGCTATGGCTACACCTTC.

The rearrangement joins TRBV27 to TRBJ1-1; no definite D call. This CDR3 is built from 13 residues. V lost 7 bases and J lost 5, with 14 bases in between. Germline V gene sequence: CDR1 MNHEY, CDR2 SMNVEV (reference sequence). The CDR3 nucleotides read TGTGCCAGCAAACCGGGTTCCGATACTGAAGCTTTCTTT. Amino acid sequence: CASKPGSDTEAFF.

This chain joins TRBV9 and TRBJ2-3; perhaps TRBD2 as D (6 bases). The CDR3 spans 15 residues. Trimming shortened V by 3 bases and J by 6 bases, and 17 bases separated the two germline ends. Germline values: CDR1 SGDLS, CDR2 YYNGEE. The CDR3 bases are TGTGCCAGCAGCGCCCAAGGGACTCCATCGGATACGCAGTATTTT. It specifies CASSAQGTPSDTQYF.

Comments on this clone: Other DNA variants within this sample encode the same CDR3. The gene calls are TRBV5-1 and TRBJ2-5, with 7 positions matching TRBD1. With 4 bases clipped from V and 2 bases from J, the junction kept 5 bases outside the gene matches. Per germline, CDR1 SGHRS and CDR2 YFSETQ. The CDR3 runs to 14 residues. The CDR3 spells CASSPDRPQETQYF. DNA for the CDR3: TGCGCCAGCAGCCCGGACAGGCCTCAAGAGACCCAGTACTTC.

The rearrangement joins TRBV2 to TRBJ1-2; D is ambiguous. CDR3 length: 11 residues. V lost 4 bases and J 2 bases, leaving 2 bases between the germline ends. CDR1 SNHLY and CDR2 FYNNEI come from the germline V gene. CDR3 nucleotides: TGTGCCAGCAGTGTAAACTATGGCTACACCTTC. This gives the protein CASSVNYGYTF. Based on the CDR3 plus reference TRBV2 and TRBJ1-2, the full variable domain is EPEVTQTPSHQVTQMGQEVILRCVPISNHLYFYWYRQILGQKVEFLVSFYNNEISEKSEIFDDQFSVERPDGSNFTLKIRSTKLEDSAMYFCASSVNYGYTFGSGTRLTVV.

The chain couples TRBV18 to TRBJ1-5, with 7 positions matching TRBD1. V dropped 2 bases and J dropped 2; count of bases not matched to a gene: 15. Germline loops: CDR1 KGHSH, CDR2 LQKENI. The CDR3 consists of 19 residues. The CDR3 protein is CASSPTRDSQSGGNQPQHF. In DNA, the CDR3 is TGTGCCAGCTCACCAACCCGGGACAGCCAGTCTGGGGGCAATCAGCCCCAGCATTTT.

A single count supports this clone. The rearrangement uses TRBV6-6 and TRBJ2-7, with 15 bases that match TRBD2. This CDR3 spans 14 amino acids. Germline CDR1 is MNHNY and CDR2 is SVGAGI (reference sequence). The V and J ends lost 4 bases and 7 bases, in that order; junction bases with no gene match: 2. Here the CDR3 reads CASSWTSGRGEQYF. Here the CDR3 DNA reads TGTGCCAGCAGTTGGACTAGCGGGAGGGGGGAGCAGTACTTC.

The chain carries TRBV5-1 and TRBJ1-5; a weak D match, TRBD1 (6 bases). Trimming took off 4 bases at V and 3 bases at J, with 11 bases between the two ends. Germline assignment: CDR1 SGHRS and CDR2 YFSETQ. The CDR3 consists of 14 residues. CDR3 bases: TGCGCCAGCAGCCCCGGACAGTCCAATCAGCCCCAGCATTTT. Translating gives CASSPGQSNQPQHF.

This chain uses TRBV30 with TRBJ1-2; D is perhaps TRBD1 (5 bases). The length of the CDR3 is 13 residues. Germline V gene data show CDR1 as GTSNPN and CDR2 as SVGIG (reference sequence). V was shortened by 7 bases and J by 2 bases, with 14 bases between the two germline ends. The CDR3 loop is CAYQWGVNYGYTF. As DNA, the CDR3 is TGTGCCTACCAGTGGGGGGTCAACTATGGCTACACCTTC.

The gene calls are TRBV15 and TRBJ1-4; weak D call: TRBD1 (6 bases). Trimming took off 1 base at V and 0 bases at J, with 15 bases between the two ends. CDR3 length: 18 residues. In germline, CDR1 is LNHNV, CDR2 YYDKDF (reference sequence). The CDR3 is CATSRGIGTLATNEKLFF. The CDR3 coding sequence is TGTGCCACCAGCAGAGGTATCGGGACACTAGCAACTAATGAAAAACTGTTTTTT.

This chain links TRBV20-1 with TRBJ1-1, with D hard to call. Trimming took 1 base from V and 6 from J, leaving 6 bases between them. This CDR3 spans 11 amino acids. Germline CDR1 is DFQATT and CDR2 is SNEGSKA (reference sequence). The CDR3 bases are TGCAGTGCTAGAGGGAGCGCTGAAGCTTTCTTT. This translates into CSARGSAEAFF.

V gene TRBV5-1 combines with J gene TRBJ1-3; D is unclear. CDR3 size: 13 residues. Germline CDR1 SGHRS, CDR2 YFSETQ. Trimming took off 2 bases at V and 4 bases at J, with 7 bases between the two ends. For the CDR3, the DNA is TGCGCCAGCAGCTTTGGTGAGGGAAACACCATATATTTT. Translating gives CASSFGEGNTIYF.

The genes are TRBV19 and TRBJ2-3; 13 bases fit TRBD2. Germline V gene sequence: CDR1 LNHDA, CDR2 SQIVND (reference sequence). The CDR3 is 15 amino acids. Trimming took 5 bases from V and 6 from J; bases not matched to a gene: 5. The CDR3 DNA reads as TGTGCCAGTAGTGGGACTAGCGGGAAGACTGATACGCAGTATTTT. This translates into CASSGTSGKTDTQYF. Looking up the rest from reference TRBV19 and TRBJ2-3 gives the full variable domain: DGGITQSPKYLFRKEGQNVTLSCEQNLNHDAMYWYRQDPGQGLRLIYYSQIVNDFQKGDIAEGYSVSREKKESFPLTVTSAQKNPTAFYLCASSGTSGKTDTQYFGPGTRLTVL.

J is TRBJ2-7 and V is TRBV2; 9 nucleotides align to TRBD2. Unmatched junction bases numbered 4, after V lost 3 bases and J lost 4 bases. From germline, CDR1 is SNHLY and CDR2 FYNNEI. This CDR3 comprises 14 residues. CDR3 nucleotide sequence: TGTGCCAGCAGTGATAGCGGGAGCAGATACGAGCAGTACTTC. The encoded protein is CASSDSGSRYEQYF.

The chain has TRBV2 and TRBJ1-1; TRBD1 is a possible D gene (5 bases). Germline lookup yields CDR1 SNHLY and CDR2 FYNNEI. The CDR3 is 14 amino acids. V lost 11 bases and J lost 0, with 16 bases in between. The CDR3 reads CASRAPVMNTEAFF. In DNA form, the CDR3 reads TGTGCCTCCAGGGCGCCGGTTATGAACACTGAAGCTTTCTTT.

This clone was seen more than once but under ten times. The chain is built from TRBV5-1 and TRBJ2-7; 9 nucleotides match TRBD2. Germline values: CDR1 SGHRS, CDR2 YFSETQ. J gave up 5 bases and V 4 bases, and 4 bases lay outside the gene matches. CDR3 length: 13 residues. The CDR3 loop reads CASSIGLAHEQYF. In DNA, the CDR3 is TGCGCCAGCAGCATTGGACTAGCGCACGAGCAGTACTTC.

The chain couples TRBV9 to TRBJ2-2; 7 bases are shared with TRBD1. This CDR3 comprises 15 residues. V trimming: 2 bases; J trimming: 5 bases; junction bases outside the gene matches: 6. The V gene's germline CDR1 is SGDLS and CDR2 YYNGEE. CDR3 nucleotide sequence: TGTGCCAGCAGCGTCGGGACAGCTTATACCGGGGAGCTGTTTTTT. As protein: CASSVGTAYTGELFF.

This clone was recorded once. DNA for the CDR3: TGCGCCAGCAGCCAAGAAAGGCGTGGCAGGGGATGGACTGAAGCTTTCTTT. The encoded protein is CASSQERRGRGWTEAFF. The V gene is TRBV4-1, the J gene TRBJ1-1; D is perhaps TRBD1 (6 bases). In germline, CDR1 is MGHRA, CDR2 YSYEKL. CDR3 length equals 17 residues. V gave up 0 bases and J gave up 5 bases, with 19 bases separating them.

CDR3 in amino acids: CASSFNTFTEAFF. CDR3 nucleotide sequence: TGTGCCAGCAGTTTTAACACCTTCACTGAAGCTTTCTTT. This chain joins TRBV27 and TRBJ1-1; D is ambiguous. The V gene's germline CDR1 is MNHEY and CDR2 SMNVEV (reference sequence). Trimming took off 3 bases at V and 4 bases at J, with 9 bases between the two ends. The CDR3 sequence is 13 residues long.

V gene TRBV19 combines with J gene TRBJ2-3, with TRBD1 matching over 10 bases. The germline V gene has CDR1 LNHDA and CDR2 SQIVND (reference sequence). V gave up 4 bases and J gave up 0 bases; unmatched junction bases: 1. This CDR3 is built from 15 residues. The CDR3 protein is CASSRDRGSTDTQYF. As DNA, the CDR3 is TGTGCCAGTAGTAGGGACAGGGGAAGCACAGATACGCAGTATTTT.

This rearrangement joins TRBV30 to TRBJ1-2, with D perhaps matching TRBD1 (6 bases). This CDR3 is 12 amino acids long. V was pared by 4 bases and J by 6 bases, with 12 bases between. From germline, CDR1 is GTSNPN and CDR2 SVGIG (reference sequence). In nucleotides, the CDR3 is TGTGCCTGGAATGCGGGGGGCCATGGCTACACCTTC. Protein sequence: CAWNAGGHGYTF.

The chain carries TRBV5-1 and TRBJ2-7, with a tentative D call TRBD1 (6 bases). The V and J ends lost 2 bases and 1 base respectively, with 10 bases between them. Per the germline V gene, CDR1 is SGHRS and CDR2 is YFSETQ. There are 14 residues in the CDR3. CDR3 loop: CASSFTGKSYEQYF. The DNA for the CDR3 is TGCGCCAGCAGCTTTACAGGGAAGTCCTACGAGCAGTACTTC.

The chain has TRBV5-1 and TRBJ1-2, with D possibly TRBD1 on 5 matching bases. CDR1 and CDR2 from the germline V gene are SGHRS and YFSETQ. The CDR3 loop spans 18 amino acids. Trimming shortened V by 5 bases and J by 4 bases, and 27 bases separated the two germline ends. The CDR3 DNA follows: TGCGCCAGCAGTCCGGGGGGTAGTGACGAACGCAGATTCTATGGCTACACCTTC. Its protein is CASSPGGSDERRFYGYTF.

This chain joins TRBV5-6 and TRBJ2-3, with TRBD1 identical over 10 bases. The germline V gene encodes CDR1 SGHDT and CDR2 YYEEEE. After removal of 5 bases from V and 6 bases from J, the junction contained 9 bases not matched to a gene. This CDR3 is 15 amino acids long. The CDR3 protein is CASSSGTGATDTQYF. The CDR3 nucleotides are TGTGCCAGCAGTTCGGGGACAGGGGCCACGGATACGCAGTATTTT.

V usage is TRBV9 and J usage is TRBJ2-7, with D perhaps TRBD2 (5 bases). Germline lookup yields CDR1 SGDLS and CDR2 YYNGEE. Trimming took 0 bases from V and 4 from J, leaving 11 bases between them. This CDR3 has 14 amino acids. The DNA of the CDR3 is TGTGCCAGCAGCGTAGCTAGCCGGGAATACGAGCAGTACTTC. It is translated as CASSVASREYEQYF.

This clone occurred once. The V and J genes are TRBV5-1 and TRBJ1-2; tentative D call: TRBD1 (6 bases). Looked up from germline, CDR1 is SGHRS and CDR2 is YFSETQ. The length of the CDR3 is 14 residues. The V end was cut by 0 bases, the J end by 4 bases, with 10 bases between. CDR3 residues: CASSLGQAGYGYTF. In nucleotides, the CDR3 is TGCGCCAGCAGCTTGGGACAGGCAGGCTATGGCTACACCTTC.

CDR3 nucleotide sequence: TGTGCCTGGAATAGGGAACAGGGGGCTGGCGAGACCCAGTACTTC. Amino acids: CAWNREQGAGETQYF. V gene TRBV30 combines with J gene TRBJ2-5; 9 nucleotides match TRBD1. The V gene end was trimmed by 4 bases and the J gene end by 5 bases; junction bases not matched to a gene: 11. CDR3 length: 15 amino acids. CDR1 and CDR2 from the germline V gene are GTSNPN and SVGIG (reference sequence).

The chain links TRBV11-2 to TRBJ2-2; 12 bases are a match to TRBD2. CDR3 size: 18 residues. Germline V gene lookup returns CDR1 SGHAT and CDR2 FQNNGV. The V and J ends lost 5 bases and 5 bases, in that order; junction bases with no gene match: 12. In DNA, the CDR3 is TGTGCCAGCAGCCCAGTGGCTCTAGCGGGAGGGGGAACCGGGGAGCTGTTTTTT. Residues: CASSPVALAGGGTGELFF.

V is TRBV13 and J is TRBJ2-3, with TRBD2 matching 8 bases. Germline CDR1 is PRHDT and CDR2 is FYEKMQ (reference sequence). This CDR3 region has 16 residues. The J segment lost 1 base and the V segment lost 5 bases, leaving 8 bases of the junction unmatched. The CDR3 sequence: CASSPQRTSRTDTQYF. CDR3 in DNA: TGTGCCAGCAGCCCCCAGCGGACTAGCCGCACAGATACGCAGTATTTT. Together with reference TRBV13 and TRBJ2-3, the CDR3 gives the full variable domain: AAGVIQSPRHLIKEKRETATLKCYPIPRHDTVYWYQQGPGQDPQFLISFYEKMQSDKGSIPDRFSAQQFSDYHSELNMSSLELGDSALYFCASSPQRTSRTDTQYFGPGTRLTVL.

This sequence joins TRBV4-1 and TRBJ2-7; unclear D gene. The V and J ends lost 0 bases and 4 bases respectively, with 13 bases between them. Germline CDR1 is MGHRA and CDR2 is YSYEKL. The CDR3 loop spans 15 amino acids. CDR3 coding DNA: TGCGCCAGCAGCCAAGATTATAACGTCGGGTACGAGCAGTACTTC. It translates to CASSQDYNVGYEQYF.